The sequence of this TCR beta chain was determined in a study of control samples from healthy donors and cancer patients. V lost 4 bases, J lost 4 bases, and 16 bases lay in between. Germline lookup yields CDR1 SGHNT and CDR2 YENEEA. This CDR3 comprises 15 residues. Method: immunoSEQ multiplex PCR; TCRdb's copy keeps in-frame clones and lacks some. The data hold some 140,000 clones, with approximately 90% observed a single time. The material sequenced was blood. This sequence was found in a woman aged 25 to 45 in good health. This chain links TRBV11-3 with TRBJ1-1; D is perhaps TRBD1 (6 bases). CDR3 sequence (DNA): TGTGCCAGCAGCTCCGGGGGGGCTATGGGCACTGAAGCTTTCTTT. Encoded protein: CASSSGGAMGTEAFF.